This TCR beta chain originates from a study of a mutant IDH1 vaccine in newly diagnosed glioma. Across the whole study: There were eight vaccinations for patients, given in weeks 1, 3, 5, 7, 11, 15, 19 and 23. Once 4-6 weeks had passed after radiotherapy alone, vaccination started, or it started with temozolomide cycles. Most had both radiotherapy and temozolomide beforehand; others had only one. Notes on the study in general: No link was apparently found between pseudoprogression and changes in top peripheral T cell clonotypes.

This clone was seen a single time. Antigen: not known. As to time point: week 5, during vaccination. Every single dose of the vaccine, 300 ug of mutant IDH1 20-mer peptide, came with topical imiquimod. CDR3 size: 13 residues. The V gene end was trimmed by 5 bases and the J gene end by 8 bases; junction bases not matched to a gene: 6. Per the germline V gene, CDR1 is MDHEN and CDR2 is SYDVKM. TCRdb's table, derived via immunoSEQ multiplex PCR, lists solely in-frame clones and lacks some. The data contain 40,000 or so clones, approximately 85% of them singletons. V usage is TRBV28 and J usage is TRBJ2-1, with 7 bases identical to TRBD2. This specimen was PBMCs, taken from a glioma patient whose treatment included an IDH1 peptide vaccine. This TCR came from a man aged 35 to 55 with glioma. The CDR3, as DNA: TGTGCCAGCAGTCCCGGGAGGTCATATGAGCAGTTCTTC. Its translation is CASSPGRSYEQFF.